Listed here are 9 T cell receptor beta chains from one sample, sequenced in a study of beta chain features in type 1 diabetes. Study-level points and caveats: Shorter TCRB CDR3s, moderately but significantly so, were found in Type 1 diabetes patients in all four CD4+ subsets.

Reverse transcribing all isolated RNA meant expressed TCRB transcripts were sequenced. This table comes from immunoSEQ multiplex PCR, and its TCRdb copy is limited to in-frame clones, with some not included. The table includes a few hundred thousand clones, roughly 14% detected once. Their antigens remain unidentified. Input material: naive CD4+ T cells from blood. The receptors come from a woman aged 18-30 years with type 1 diabetes.

This clone was observed a handful of times. The chain combines TRBV2 with TRBJ2-7; 8 bases align to TRBD1. The CDR3 loop spans 13 amino acids. Germline values: CDR1 SNHLY, CDR2 FYNNEI. Trimming took 4 bases from V and 2 from J; bases not matched to a gene: 1. Written as DNA, the CDR3 is TGTGCCAGCAGTGGGACAGGGACCTACGAGCAGTACTTC. Protein sequence: CASSGTGTYEQYF.

This sequence joins TRBV30 and TRBJ2-3; perhaps TRBD1 as D (5 bases). The CDR3 consists of 13 residues. The V end was cut by 4 bases, the J end by 4 bases, with 12 bases between. In germline, CDR1 is GTSNPN, CDR2 SVGIG (reference sequence). The CDR3 nucleotides are TGTGCCTGGATCAAGGGGAATTCAGATACGCAGTATTTT. This encodes CAWIKGNSDTQYF.

This clone was counted a few times. The V gene is TRBV29-1, the J gene TRBJ1-2; 8 positions agree with TRBD1. Per germline, CDR1 SQVTM and CDR2 ANQGSEA. This CDR3 comprises 13 residues. V trimming: 6 bases; J trimming: 4 bases; junction bases outside the gene matches: 7. CDR3: CSVATGELYGYTF. DNA of the CDR3: TGCAGCGTGGCGACAGGGGAGCTCTATGGCTACACCTTC.

This clone was recorded a few times. This sequence joins TRBV11-2 and TRBJ2-1; 14 positions agree with TRBD2. Trimming cost V 5 bases and J 8 bases; bases outside gene matches: 11. Germline V gene data show CDR1 as SGHAT and CDR2 as FQNNGV. The CDR3 consists of 17 residues. CDR3 residues: CASSTRLAGGPGHEQFF. CDR3 DNA sequence: TGTGCCAGCAGCACTAGACTAGCGGGAGGGCCGGGTCATGAGCAGTTCTTC.

The gene calls are TRBV21-1 and TRBJ2-1; no DNA check was done on the table's D call, TRBD1. TRBV21-1 is a listed pseudogene. The CDR3 covers 15 residues. The CDR3 is CASTQGILNYNEQFF. DNA of the CDR3: TGTGCCAGCACGCAGGGAATCCTAAACTACAATGAGCAGTTCTTC.

This clone has just a few counts. The chain has TRBV29-1 and TRBJ1-1, with TRBD1 matching over 11 bases. The J segment lost 4 bases and the V segment lost 4 bases, leaving 11 bases of the junction unmatched. The germline V gene has CDR1 SQVTM and CDR2 ANQGSEA. The CDR3 runs to 16 residues. The CDR3 loop is CSVVPLLDRGRTEAFF. As DNA, the CDR3 is TGCAGCGTTGTCCCACTATTGGACAGGGGGCGCACTGAAGCTTTCTTT.

This clone came up a few times. The chain combines TRBV7-9 with TRBJ2-5; D ambiguous. Germline assignment: CDR1 SEHNR and CDR2 FQNEAQ (reference sequence). Between the trimmed V and J ends, which lost 4 bases and 2 bases, there was a span of 14 bases. CDR3 length equals 15 residues. The CDR3, as DNA: TGTGCCAGCAGCTCCCGCGATGACGGGCAAGAGACCCAGTACTTC. It yields the protein CASSSRDDGQETQYF. The entire variable domain, with the rest obtained from reference TRBV7-9 and TRBJ2-5, is as follows: DTGVSQNPRHKITKRGQNVTFRCDPISEHNRLYWYRQTLGQGPEFLTYFQNEAQLEKSRLLSDRFSAERPKGSFSTLEIQRTEQGDSAMYLCASSSRDDGQETQYFGPGTRLLVL.

This clone was seen only a few times. The chain combines TRBV5-4 with TRBJ2-7; 10 bases agree with TRBD1. Trimming removed 4 bases from V and 3 bases from J; junction bases left unmatched: 7. The CDR3 totals 15 residues. Germline CDR1 SGHNT, CDR2 YYREEE (reference sequence). The CDR3: CASSKDRGRVYEQYF. The DNA for the CDR3 is TGTGCCAGCAGCAAAGACAGGGGGCGCGTCTACGAGCAGTACTTC.

Comments on this clone: This specimen includes other DNA sequences encoding the same CDR3. The rearrangement uses TRBV18 and TRBJ2-7; no clear D gene. V dropped 2 bases and J dropped 3 bases, with 8 bases sitting between them. CDR3 length equals 13 residues. CDR1 and CDR2 from the germline V gene are KGHSH and LQKENI. CDR3: CASSPSRDYEQYV. Written as DNA, the CDR3 is TGTGCCAGCTCACCAAGTAGAGACTACGAGCAGTACGTC.